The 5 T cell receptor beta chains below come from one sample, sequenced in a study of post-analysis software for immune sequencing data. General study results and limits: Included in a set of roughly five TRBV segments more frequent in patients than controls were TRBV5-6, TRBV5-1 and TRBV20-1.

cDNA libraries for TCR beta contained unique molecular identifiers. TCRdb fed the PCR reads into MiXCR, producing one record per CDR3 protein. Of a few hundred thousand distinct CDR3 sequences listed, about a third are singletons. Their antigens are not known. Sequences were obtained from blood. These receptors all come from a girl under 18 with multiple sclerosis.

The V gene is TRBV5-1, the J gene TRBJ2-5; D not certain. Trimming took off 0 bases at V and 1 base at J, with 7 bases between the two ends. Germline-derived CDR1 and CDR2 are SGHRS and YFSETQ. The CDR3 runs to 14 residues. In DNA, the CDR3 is TGCGCCAGCAGCTTGGGGGCCCCCCAAGAGACCCAGTACTTC. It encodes CASSLGAPQETQYF.

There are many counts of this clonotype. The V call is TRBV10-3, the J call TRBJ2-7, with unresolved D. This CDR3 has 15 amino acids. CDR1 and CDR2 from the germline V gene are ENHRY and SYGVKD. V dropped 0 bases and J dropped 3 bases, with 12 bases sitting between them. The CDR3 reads CAISESSMPLYEQYF. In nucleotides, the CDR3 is TGTGCCATCAGTGAGTCGAGTATGCCCCTCTACGAGCAGTACTTC.

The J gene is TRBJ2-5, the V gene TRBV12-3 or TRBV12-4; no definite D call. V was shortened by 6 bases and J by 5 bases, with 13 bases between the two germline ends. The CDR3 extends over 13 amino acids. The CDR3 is CASREHPVETQYF. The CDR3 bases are TGTGCCAGCAGGGAACACCCTGTGGAGACCCAGTACTTC.

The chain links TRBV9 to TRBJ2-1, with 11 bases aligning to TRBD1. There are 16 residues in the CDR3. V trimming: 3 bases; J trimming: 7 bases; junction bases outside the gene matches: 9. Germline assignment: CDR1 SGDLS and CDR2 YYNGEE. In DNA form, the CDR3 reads TGTGCCAGCAGCGCCTCCGGGACAGGGGGACAGAATGAGCAGTTCTTC. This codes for CASSASGTGGQNEQFF.

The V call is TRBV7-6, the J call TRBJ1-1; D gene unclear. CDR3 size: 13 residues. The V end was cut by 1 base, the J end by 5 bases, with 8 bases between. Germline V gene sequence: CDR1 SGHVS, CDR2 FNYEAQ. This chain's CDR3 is CASSLDVRTEAFF. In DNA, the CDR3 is TGTGCCAGCAGCTTAGACGTGAGGACTGAAGCTTTCTTT.